This TCR beta chain came from a study of CXCR3-negative and CXCR3-positive naive CD8 T cells. Study context: The dataset comprises 120 million to 150 million TRB reads in total, with about 1.5 +/- 0.3 million reads per library.

TRB cDNA libraries were made by UMI-labeled 5' RACE. From the 5' RACE reads, TCRdb lists one entry per CDR3 protein and no DNA. This repertoire comprises 90,000 to 95,000 distinct CDR3 sequences; its ten largest clones make up approximately 1.7%. Whole-study results and caveats: Freshly isolated PBMCs were used in most assays, given partial CXCR3 loss after freezing. Diversity proved comparably high across both naive subsets and much lower in memory CD8+ cells. Naive cells used TRBV-TRBJ genes in much the same way whether CXCR3-negative or CXCR3-positive; memory cells did not.

In the case of this clonotype: Its target is not known.

The CDR3 sequence is 13 residues long. Germline values: CDR1 MNHEY, CDR2 SVGAGI. The chain recombines TRBV6-5 with TRBJ2-5; the TCRdb D gene call, TRBD2, has no DNA to confirm it. The origin of this receptor is a human donor in good health. Some clones in this sample may be carry-over from other donors' samples. Sequencing was done on a sample of naive CXCR3- CD8+ T cells from blood. Subset indicated: CD45RO-CCR7+CD27+CD95- naive CD8+ T cells lacking CXCR3 (TNR3-). This CDR3 reads CASSYGTAQTQYF.